This entry concerns a single T cell receptor (beta chain). Germline-derived CDR1 and CDR2 are SGDLS and YYNGEE. The V gene lost 0 bases and the J gene lost 4 bases, with 16 bases spanning the gap. CDR3 length: 16 residues. Sequencing used immunoSEQ multiplex PCR; TCRdb keeps in-frame clones, though not all of them. The sample contains about 6,300 clones, around 80% of which appear only once. This specimen belongs to a study of immune evolution from preneoplasia to lung adenocarcinoma. V is TRBV9 and J is TRBJ2-5; no clear D. Sequencing was performed on FFPE minimally invasive lung adenocarcinoma tissue. The sequence was collected from a person aged 55-79 years with lung adenocarcinoma. In DNA form, the CDR3 reads TGTGCCAGCAGCGTAGGGGGATACTACGACGCAGAGACCCAGTACTTC. Protein sequence: CASSVGGYYDAETQYF. Combining the CDR3 with reference TRBV9 and TRBJ2-5 gives the whole variable domain DSGVTQTPKHLITATGQRVTLRCSPRSGDLSVYWYQQSLDQGLQFLIQYYNGEERAKGNILERFSAQQFPDLHSELNLSSLELGDSALYFCASSVGGYYDAETQYFGPGTRLLVL.